A selection of T cell receptor beta chains follows, all from one sample in a study of beta chain features in type 1 diabetes. The data were produced by immunoSEQ multiplex PCR, yet TCRdb's version contains in-frame clones alone and is incomplete. The profile covers roughly 230,000 clones, with around 10% appearing a single time and 0.03% to 0.04% taken by the ten largest. Sequencing input: naive CD4+ T cells from blood. Receptors were obtained from a young woman in good health. Each CDR3 is given with its conserved first and last residue. A D gene is named only where the DNA matches it firmly. Size is omitted from some rows. Given values are once, few, many or a class for expanded clones.

v_call	d_call	j_call	clone_size	cdr3_aa	cdr3_nt
TRBV5-4	TRBD1	TRBJ2-1	few	CASSTPSGGTYNEQFF	TGTGCCAGCAGCACTCCGTCAGGGGGCACCTACAATGAGCAGTTCTTC
TRBV30	NA	TRBJ1-5	few	CAWSVGGNQPQHF	TGTGCCTGGAGTGTGGGAGGGAATCAGCCCCAGCATTTT
TRBV6-1	NA	TRBJ2-1	few	CASSEARYEYVALFF	TGTGCCAGCAGTGAAGCGCGATATGAGTATGTAGCTCTGTTCTTC
TRBV5-1	TRBD2	TRBJ2-5	NA	CASSPTDGGETQYF	TGCGCCAGCAGCCCCACGGACGGGGGGGAGACCCAGTACTTC
TRBV7-2	NA	TRBJ2-1	NA	CASSPQSGEYNEQFF	TGTGCCAGCAGCCCACAATCGGGAGAGTACAATGAGCAGTTCTTC
TRBV19	TRBD1	TRBJ1-1	few	CASSILGQGYTNTEAFF	TGTGCCAGTAGTATATTGGGACAGGGGTATACGAACACTGAAGCTTTCTTT
TRBV30	NA	TRBJ2-1	NA	CAWSDRVDEQFF	TGTGCCTGGAGTGACCGGGTTGATGAGCAGTTCTTC
TRBV18	NA	TRBJ1-2	few	CASSPQTGANYGYTF	TGTGCCAGCTCACCACAAACAGGAGCTAACTATGGCTACACCTTC
TRBV29-1	NA	TRBJ1-4	few	CSVALLSTNEKLFF	TGCAGCGTTGCTTTGCTATCAACTAATGAAAAACTGTTTTTT
TRBV10-1	TRBD2	TRBJ2-1	NA	CASTPGTSGGLSYNEQFF	TGCGCCAGCACCCCCGGGACTAGCGGGGGGCTCTCCTACAATGAGCAGTTCTTC
TRBV6-1	TRBD2	TRBJ2-2	NA	CASSESASGANTGELFF	TGTGCCAGCAGTGAGTCGGCTAGCGGGGCGAACACCGGGGAGCTGTTTTTT
TRBV6-5	NA	TRBJ1-1	NA	CASSEDSLNTEAFF	TGTGCCAGCAGTGAGGACAGCCTGAACACTGAAGCTTTCTTT
TRBV5-4	NA	TRBJ1-5	few	CASRDANSGQPQHF	TGTGCCAGCAGAGATGCAAATTCAGGCCAGCCCCAGCATTTT
TRBV11-3	NA	TRBJ1-1	NA	CASSVTRVTEAFF	TGTGCCAGCAGCGTCACACGGGTAACTGAAGCTTTCTTT
TRBV2	TRBD1	TRBJ1-5	NA	CASSFRGQSNQPQHF	TGTGCCAGCAGTTTTAGGGGGCAGAGCAATCAGCCCCAGCATTTT
TRBV2	TRBD1	TRBJ2-7	NA	CASLGQGRSYEQYF	TGTGCCAGCTTAGGACAGGGCCGGTCCTACGAGCAGTACTTC
TRBV5-6	TRBD2	TRBJ2-5	NA	CASRGTSGRTETQYF	TGTGCCAGCAGGGGGACTAGCGGGAGAACGGAGACCCAGTACTTC
TRBV30	NA	TRBJ2-3	NA	CAWSQLRDDTDTQYF	TGTGCCTGGAGTCAGCTCCGGGATGACACAGATACGCAGTATTTT
TRBV9	NA	TRBJ1-6	NA	CASSVGQANSPLHF	TGTGCCAGCAGCGTAGGGCAGGCCAATTCACCCCTCCACTTT
TRBV27	TRBD1	TRBJ2-1	few	CASRNYGRGLAEQFF	TGTGCCAGCAGAAACTACGGTAGGGGGCTAGCTGAGCAGTTCTTC